This T cell receptor beta chain was recorded in a study of T cell changes during pregnancy in multiple sclerosis. Here immunoSEQ multiplex PCR was the method, and the copy in TCRdb shows in-frame clones only, minus some. The sample carries around 99,000 clones, approximately 90% recorded once. The CDR3 runs to 11 residues. Germline-derived CDR1 and CDR2 are LNHDA and SQIVND (reference sequence). With 5 bases removed from V and 9 bases from J, the gap between germline ends came to 10 bases. Source: peripheral blood, taken in the third trimester of pregnancy. The TCR sequence derives from a female donor in good health, enrolled as a control in a pregnancy study. This rearrangement joins TRBV19 to TRBJ1-1; D is undetermined. The DNA for the CDR3 is TGTGCCAGTAGTGAAACACAGCAAGCTTTCTTT. This codes for CASSETQQAFF.